The clone carrying this TCR beta chain was detected ten times or more. The entry originates in a study of HIV-infected children after antiretroviral therapy interruption. Noted treatment: PENTA 11 planned treatment interruption arm or continuous ART arm. The TCR library was built from RNA with a 3' RACE protocol and unique molecular identifiers. TCRdb re-called the 3' RACE reads through MiXCR, storing one row per CDR3 protein. The sample contains about 89,000 distinct CDR3 sequences, 5.5% to 8.5% of which appear only once. The V end lost 6 bases, the J end lost 3 bases, and 14 bases lay between the germline ends. The CDR3 contains 15 residues.

The J gene is TRBJ1-4, the V gene TRBV12-3 or TRBV12-4, with D uncertain. This specimen was CD45RA+ CD4+ T cells from PBMCs, pooled from several time points, taken from a donor given antiretroviral therapy, either interrupted or continuous. Noted subset: naive CD4+ CD45RA+ CD45RO- T cells. This clonotype originated in a pool of human donors with HIV. CDR3 sequence (DNA): TGTGCCAGCAGCTCCACATCTGGGGCTAATGAAAAACTGTTTTTT. Translating it yields CASSSTSGANEKLFF.